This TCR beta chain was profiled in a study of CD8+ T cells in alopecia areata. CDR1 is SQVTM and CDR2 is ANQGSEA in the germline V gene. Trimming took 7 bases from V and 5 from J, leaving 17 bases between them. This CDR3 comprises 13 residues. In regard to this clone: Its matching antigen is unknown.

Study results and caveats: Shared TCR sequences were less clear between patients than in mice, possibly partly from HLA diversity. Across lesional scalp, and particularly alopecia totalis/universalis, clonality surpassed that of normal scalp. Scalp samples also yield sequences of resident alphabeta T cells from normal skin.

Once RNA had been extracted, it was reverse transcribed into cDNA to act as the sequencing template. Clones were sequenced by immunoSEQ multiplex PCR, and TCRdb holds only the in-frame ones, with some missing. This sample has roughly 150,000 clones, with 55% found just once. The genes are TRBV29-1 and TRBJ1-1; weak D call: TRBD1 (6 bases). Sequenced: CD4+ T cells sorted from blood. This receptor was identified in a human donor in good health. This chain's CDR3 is CSAARGIGTEAFF. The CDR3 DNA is TGCAGCGCCGCGAGGGGGATTGGGACTGAAGCTTTCTTT.